The clone carrying this TCR beta chain showed up just once. Its target is unknown. The germline V gene has CDR1 SGHDN and CDR2 FVKESK. V lost 3 bases and J lost 12; bases outside the gene matches: 12. The CDR3 consists of 15 residues. The TCRbeta library incorporated unique molecular identifiers. TCRdb re-derived calls from the PCR reads in MiXCR, one entry per CDR3 protein. The top ten hold around 0.8% of the sample, which has around 700,000 distinct CDR3 sequences, under 15% seen once. The data were obtained in a study of T-cell reconstitution after alpha-beta-depleted transplantation in children. Regarding the study as a whole: Once a year had passed after transplant, T-cell counts and diversity came mostly from newly produced T cells. Two months or so post-transplant, alpha-beta T cells reportedly derived from several hundred expanded graft clones. Surviving recipient cells, namely T cells and thymic progenitors, were the source of high day-60 TCRbeta diversity in some patients.

The TCR sequence derives from a girl aged 2-10 years with congenital amegakaryocytic thrombocytopenia, due to receive a stem cell transplant. Sequenced material: PBMCs, taken before TCRalphabeta/CD19-depleted stem cell transplant. The chain uses TRBV14 and TRBJ2-1; TRBD2 aligns across 9 bases. CDR3 in amino acids: CASSHVQREAWGQFF. In nucleotides, the CDR3 is TGTGCCAGCAGCCATGTCCAGCGGGAGGCCTGGGGGCAGTTCTTC.